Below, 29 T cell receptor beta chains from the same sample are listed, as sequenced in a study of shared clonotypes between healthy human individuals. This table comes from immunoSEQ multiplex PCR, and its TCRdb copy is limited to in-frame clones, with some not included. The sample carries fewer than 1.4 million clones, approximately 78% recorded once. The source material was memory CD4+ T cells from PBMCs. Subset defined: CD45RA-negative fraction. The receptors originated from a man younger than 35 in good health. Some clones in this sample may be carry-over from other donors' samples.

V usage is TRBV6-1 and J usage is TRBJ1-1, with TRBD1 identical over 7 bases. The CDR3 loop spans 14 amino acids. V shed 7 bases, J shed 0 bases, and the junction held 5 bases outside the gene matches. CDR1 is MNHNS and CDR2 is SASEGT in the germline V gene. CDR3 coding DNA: TGTGCCAGCACCGGGACAGTAATGAACACTGAAGCTTTCTTT. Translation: CASTGTVMNTEAFF.

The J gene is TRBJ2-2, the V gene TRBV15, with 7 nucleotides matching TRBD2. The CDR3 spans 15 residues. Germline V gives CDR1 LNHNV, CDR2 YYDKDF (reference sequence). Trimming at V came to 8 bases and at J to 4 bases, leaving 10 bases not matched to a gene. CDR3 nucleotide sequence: TGTGCCACCTTACGTAGAGCGGGAAGCACCGGGGAGCTGTTTTTT. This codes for CATLRRAGSTGELFF.

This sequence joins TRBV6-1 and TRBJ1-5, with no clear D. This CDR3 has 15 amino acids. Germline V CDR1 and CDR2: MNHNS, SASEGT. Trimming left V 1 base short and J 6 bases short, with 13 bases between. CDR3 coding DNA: TGTGCCAGCAGTGAAGTGGGTAGGGTTGTTCAGCCCCAGCATTTT. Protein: CASSEVGRVVQPQHF.

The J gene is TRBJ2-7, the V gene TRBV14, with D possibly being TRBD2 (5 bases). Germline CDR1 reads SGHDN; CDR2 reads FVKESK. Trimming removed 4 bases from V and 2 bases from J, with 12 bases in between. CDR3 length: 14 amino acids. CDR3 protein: CASSPREGPYEQYF. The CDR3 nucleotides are TGTGCCAGCAGCCCCCGGGAAGGCCCCTACGAGCAGTACTTC.

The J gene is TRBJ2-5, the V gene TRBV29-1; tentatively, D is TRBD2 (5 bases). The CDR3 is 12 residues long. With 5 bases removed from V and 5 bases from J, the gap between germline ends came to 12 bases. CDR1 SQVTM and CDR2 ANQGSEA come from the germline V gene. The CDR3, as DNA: TGCAGCGTTTTGCCTAGCCGGGAGACCCAGTACTTC. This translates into CSVLPSRETQYF. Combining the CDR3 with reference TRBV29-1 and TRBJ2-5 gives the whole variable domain SAVISQKPSRDICQRGTSLTIQCQVDSQVTMMFWYRQQPGQSLTLIATANQGSEATYESGFVIDKFPISRPNLTFSTLTVSNMSPEDSSIYLCSVLPSRETQYFGPGTRLLVL.

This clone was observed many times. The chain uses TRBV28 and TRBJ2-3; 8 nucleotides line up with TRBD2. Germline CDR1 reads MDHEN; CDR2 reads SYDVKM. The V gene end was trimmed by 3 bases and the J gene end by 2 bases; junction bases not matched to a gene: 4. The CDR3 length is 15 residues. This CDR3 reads CASSFTSGLTDTQYF. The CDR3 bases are TGTGCCAGCAGTTTCACTAGCGGCCTCACAGATACGCAGTATTTT. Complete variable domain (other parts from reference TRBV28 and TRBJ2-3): DVKVTQSSRYLVKRTGEKVFLECVQDMDHENMFWYRQDPGLGLRLIYFSYDVKMKEKGDIPEGYSVSREKKERFSLILESASTNQTSMYLCASSFTSGLTDTQYFGPGTRLTVL.

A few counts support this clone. For the CDR3, the DNA is TGCGCCAGCAGCACCGGACTAGCGGGAGGCTACAATGAGCAGTTCTTC. Translated, it gives CASSTGLAGGYNEQFF. The chain links TRBV5-1 to TRBJ2-1; 14 bases are a match to TRBD2. V lost 4 bases and J lost 3; bases outside the gene matches: 3. This CDR3 is 16 amino acids long. The germline CDR1 and CDR2 sequences are SGHRS and YFSETQ.

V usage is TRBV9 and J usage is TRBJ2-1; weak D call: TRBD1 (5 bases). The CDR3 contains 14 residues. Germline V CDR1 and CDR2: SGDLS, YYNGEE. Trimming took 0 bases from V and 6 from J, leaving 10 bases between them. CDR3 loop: CASSVGPGSNEQFF. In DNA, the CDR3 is TGTGCCAGCAGCGTAGGTCCAGGGTCCAATGAGCAGTTCTTC.

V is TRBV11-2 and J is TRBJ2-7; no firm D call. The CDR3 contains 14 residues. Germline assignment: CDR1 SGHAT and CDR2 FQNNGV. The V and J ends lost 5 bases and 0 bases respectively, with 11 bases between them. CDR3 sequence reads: CASSPTPLSYEQYF. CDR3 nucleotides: TGTGCCAGCAGCCCTACCCCCCTCTCCTACGAGCAGTACTTC.

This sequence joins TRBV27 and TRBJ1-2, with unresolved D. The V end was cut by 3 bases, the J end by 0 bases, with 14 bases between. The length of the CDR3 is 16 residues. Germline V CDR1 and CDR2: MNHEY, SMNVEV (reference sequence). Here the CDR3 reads CASSLVPGKANYGYTF. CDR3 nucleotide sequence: TGTGCCAGCAGTTTGGTCCCCGGGAAAGCTAACTATGGCTACACCTTC.

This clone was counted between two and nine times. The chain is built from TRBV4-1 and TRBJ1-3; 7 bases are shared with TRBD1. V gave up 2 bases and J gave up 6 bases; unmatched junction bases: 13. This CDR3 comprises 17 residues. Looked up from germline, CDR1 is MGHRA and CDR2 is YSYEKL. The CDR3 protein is CASSQTPGQVGVNTIYF. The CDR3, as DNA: TGCGCCAGCAGCCAAACTCCCGGACAGGTCGGGGTAAACACCATATATTTT.

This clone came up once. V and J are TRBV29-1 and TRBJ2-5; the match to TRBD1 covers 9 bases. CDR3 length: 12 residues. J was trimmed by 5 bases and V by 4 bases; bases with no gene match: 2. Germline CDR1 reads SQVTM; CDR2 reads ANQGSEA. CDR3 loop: CSVAQGAETQYF. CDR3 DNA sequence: TGCAGCGTTGCACAGGGGGCCGAGACCCAGTACTTC.

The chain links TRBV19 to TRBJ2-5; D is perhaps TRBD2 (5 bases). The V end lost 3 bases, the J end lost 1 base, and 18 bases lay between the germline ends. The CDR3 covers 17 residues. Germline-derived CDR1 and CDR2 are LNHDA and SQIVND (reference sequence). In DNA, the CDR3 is TGTGCCAGTAGTATCCCCTCGGTAGCGCCCTTCCAAGAGACCCAGTACTTC. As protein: CASSIPSVAPFQETQYF.

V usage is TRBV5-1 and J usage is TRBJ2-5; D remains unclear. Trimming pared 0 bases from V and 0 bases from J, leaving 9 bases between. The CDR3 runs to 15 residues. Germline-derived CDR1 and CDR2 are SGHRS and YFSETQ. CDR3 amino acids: CASSLEGLYQETQYF. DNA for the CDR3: TGCGCCAGCAGCTTGGAAGGCCTGTACCAAGAGACCCAGTACTTC.

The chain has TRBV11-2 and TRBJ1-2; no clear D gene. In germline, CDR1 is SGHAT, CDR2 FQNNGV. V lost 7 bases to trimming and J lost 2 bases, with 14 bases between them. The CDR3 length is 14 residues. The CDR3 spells CASNLRAVNYGYTF. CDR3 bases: TGTGCCAGCAACCTGAGGGCAGTAAACTATGGCTACACCTTC.

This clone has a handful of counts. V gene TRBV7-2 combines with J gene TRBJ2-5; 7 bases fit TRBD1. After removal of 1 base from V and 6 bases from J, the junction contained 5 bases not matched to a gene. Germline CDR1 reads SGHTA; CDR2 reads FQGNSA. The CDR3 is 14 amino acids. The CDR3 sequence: CASSLGQGRKTQYF. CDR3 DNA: TGTGCCAGCAGCTTAGGACAGGGTAGAAAGACCCAGTACTTC.

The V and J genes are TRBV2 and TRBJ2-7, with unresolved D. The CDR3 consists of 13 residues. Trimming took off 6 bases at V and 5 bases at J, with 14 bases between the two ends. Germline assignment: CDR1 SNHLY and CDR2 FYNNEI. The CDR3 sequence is CASSLQVLDEQYF. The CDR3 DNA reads TGTGCCAGCAGCCTCCAGGTGTTAGACGAGCAGTACTTC.

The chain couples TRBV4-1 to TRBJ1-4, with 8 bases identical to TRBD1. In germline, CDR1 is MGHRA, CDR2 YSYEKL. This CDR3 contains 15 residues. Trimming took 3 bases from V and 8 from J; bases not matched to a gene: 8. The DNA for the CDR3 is TGCGCCAGCAGCCAGGGCGGGACAGGCCCAGAAAAACTGTTTTTT. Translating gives CASSQGGTGPEKLFF.

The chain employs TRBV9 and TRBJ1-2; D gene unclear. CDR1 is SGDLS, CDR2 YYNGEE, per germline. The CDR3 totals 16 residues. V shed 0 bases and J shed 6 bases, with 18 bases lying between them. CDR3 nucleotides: TGTGCCAGCAGCGTAGATTCCACGACACCTCCTAATGGCTACACCTTC. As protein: CASSVDSTTPPNGYTF. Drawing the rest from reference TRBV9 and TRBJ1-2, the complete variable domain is DSGVTQTPKHLITATGQRVTLRCSPRSGDLSVYWYQQSLDQGLQFLIQYYNGEERAKGNILERFSAQQFPDLHSELNLSSLELGDSALYFCASSVDSTTPPNGYTFGSGTRLTVV.

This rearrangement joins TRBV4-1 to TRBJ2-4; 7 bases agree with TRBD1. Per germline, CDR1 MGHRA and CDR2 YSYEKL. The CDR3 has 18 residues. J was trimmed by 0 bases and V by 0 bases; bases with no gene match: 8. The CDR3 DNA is TGCGCCAGCAGCCAAGATCCCGGACAGGTTGTAGCCAAAAACATTCAGTACTTC. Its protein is CASSQDPGQVVAKNIQYF.

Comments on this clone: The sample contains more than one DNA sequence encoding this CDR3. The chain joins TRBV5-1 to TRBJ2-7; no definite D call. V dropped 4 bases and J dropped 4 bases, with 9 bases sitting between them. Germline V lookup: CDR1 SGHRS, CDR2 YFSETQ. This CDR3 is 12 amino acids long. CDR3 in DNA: TGCGCCAGCAGCAAGGACGGATACGAGCAGTACTTC. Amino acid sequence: CASSKDGYEQYF.

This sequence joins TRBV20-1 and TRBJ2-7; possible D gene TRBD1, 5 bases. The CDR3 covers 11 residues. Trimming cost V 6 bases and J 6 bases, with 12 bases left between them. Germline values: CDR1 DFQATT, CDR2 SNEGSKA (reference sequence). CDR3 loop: CSAPLGAEQYF. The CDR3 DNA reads TGCAGTGCCCCCTTAGGGGCCGAGCAGTACTTC.

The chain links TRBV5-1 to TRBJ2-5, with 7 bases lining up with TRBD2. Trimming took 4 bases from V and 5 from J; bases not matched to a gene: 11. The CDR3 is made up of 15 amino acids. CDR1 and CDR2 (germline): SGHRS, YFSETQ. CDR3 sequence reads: CASSPPGLSRETQYF. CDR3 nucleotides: TGCGCCAGCAGCCCCCCGGGACTAAGTAGGGAGACCCAGTACTTC.

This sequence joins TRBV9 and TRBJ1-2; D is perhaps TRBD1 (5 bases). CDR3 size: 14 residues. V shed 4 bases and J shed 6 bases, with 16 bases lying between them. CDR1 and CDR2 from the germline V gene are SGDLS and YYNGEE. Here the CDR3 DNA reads TGTGCCAGCAGCCTCAACCTCGGGACTGATGGCTACACCTTC. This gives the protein CASSLNLGTDGYTF.

The CDR3 loop is CAISEMVSSLYEQYF. The CDR3 nucleotides are TGTGCCATCAGTGAGATGGTTTCATCCCTCTACGAGCAGTACTTC. The chain combines TRBV10-3 with TRBJ2-7, with unresolved D. V was cut by 2 bases and J by 3 bases, with 14 bases left in between. Germline CDR1 and CDR2: ENHRY and SYGVKD. The length of the CDR3 is 15 residues.

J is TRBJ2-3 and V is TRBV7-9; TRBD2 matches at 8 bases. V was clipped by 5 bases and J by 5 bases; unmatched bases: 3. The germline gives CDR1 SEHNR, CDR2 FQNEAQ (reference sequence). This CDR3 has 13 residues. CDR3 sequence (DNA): TGTGCCAGCAGCCGGCTAGCGGGAGATACGCAGTATTTT. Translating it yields CASSRLAGDTQYF.

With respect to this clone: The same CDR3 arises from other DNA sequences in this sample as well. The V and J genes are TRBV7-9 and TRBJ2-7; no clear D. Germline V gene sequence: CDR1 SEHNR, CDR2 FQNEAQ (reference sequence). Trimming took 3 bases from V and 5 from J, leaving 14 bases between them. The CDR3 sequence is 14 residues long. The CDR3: CASSFISGSDEQYF. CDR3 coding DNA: TGTGCCAGCAGCTTTATTTCAGGATCGGACGAGCAGTACTTC.

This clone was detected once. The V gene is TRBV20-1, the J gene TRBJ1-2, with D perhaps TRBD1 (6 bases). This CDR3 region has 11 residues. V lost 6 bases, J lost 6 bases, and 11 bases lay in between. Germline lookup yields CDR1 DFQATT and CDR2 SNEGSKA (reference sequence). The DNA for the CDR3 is TGCAGTGCCCAACAGGGAAATGGCTACACCTTC. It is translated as CSAQQGNGYTF.

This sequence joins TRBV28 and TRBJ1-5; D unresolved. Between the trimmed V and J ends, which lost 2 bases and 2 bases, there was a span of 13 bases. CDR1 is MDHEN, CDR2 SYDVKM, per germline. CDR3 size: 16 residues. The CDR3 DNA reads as TGTGCCAGCAGTTTAGAGCCCCGGAGAGGCAATCAGCCCCAGCATTTT. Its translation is CASSLEPRRGNQPQHF. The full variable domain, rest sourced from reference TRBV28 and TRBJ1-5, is DVKVTQSSRYLVKRTGEKVFLECVQDMDHENMFWYRQDPGLGLRLIYFSYDVKMKEKGDIPEGYSVSREKKERFSLILESASTNQTSMYLCASSLEPRRGNQPQHFGDGTRLSIL.